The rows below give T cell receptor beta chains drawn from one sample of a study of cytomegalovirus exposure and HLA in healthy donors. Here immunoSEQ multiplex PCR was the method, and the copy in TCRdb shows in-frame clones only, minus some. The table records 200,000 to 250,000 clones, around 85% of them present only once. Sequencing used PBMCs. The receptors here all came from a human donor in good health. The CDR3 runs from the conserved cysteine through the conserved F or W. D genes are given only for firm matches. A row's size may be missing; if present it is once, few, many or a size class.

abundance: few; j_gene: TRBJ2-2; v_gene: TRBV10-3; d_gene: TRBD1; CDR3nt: TGTGCCATCAGCACCGGGACAGGGAACACCGGGGAGCTGTTTTTT; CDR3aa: CAISTGTGNTGELFF
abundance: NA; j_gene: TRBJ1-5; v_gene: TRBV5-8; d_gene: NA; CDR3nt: TGTGCCAGCAGCTCGAAGATCAGGGCGAATCAGCCCCAGCATTTT; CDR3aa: CASSSKIRANQPQHF
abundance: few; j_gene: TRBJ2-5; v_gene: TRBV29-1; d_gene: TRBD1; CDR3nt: TGCAGCGTTGTTATAACAGGGGCAGAGACCCAGTACTTC; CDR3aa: CSVVITGAETQYF
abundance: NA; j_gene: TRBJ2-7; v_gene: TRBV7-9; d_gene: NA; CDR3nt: TGTGCCAGCAGTAGGGAGTCTCAGGCGGTCGAGCAGTACTTC; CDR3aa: CASSRESQAVEQYF
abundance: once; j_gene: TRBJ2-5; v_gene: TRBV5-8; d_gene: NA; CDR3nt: TGTGCCAGCAGACGAAACTCCCAAGAGACCCAGTACTTC; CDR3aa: CASRRNSQETQYF
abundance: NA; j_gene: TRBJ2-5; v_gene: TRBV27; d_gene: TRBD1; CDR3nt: TGTGCCAGCAGTTTAGGCGCAGGGGGCGCGGAGACCCAGTACTTC; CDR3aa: CASSLGAGGAETQYF
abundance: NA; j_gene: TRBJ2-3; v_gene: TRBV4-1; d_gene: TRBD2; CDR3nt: TGCGCCAGCAGCCAAGCCAGACTAGCGGGAGGCCCCGGCACAGATACGCAGTATTTT; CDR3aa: CASSQARLAGGPGTDTQYF
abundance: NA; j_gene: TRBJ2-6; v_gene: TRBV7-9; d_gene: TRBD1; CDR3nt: TGTTCCAGCAGCTCGACAGGGGGATCTGGGGCCAACGTCCTGACTTTC; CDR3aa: CSSSSTGGSGANVLTF
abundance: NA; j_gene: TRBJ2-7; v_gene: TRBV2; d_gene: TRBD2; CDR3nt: TGTGCCAGCAGTTCCGGGACTAGCGGGATCGGGTACTTC; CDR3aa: CASSSGTSGIGYF
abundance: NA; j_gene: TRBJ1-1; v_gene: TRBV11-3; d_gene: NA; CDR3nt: TGTGCCAGCAGCTTAGATCGCGGACAGAACACTGAAGCTTTCTTT; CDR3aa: CASSLDRGQNTEAFF
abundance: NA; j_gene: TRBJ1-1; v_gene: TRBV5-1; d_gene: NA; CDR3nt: TGCGCCAGCAGCTTGGGGGCCCTGAACACTGAAGCTTTCTTT; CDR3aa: CASSLGALNTEAFF
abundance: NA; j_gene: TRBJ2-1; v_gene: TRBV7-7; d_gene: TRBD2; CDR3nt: TGTGCTAGCAGCCCCGGTCTAGCGGCAAGCTACAATGAGCAGTTCTTC; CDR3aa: CASSPGLAASYNEQFF
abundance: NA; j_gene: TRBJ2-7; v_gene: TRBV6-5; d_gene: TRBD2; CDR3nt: TGTGCCAGCAGTAGCAGCGGGATAGACTACGAGCAGTACTTC; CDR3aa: CASSSSGIDYEQYF
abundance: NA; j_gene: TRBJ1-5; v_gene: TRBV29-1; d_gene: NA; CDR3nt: TGCAGCGTTCCCGGGGGGTGGAATCAGCCCCAGCATTTT; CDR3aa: CSVPGGWNQPQHF
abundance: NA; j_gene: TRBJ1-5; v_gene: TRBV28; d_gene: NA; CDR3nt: TGTGCCAGCAGGAATACCGACAGGCCGTCATCCCAGCATTTT; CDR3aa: CASRNTDRPSSQHF
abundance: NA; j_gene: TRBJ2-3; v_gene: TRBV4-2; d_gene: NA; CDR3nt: TGTGCCAGCAGCCGTACCAGGGTTGCTTCAGATACGCAGTATTTT; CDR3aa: CASSRTRVASDTQYF
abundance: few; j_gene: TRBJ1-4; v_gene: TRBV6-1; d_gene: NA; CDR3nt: TGTGCCAGCAGTGAGAAGGAGGGCGGGAATGAAAAACTGTTTTTT; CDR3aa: CASSEKEGGNEKLFF
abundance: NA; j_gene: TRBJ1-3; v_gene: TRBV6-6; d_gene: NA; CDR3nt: TGTGCCAGCAGACAGGACGACGGAAACACCATATATTTT; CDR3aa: CASRQDDGNTIYF
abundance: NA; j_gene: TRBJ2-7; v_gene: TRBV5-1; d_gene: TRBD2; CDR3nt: TGCGCCAGCAGCTTGGAAGGCGGGAGGGCGCGCGAGCAGTACTTC; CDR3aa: CASSLEGGRAREQYF
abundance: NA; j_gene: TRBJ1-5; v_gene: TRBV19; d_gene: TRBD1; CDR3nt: TGTGCCAGTAGTCCAGGGACAGGGGGGCTCAATCAGCCCCAGCATTTT; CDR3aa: CASSPGTGGLNQPQHF
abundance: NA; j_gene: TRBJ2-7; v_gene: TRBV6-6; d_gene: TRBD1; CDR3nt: TGTGCCAGCAGTTACGCGACAGGGACCTACGAGCAGTACTTC; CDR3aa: CASSYATGTYEQYF
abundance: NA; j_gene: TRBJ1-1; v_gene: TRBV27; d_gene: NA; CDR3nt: TGTGCCAGCAGTAGGGGGATCGGCACTGAAGCTTTCTTT; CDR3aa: CASSRGIGTEAFF
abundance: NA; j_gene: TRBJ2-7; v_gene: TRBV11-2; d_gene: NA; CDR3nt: TGTGCCAGCAGCAATATGTCTAGGGGGTACGAGCAGTACTTC; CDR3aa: CASSNMSRGYEQYF
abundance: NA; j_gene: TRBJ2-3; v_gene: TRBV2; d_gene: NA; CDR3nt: TGTGCCAGCAGAGCCCTCGGAGTATTCACAGATACGCAGTATTTT; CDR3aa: CASRALGVFTDTQYF
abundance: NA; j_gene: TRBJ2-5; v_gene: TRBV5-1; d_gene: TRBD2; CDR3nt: TGCGCCAGCAGCTTGGCGGGCGGGAGCTTACTCCAAGAGACCCAGTACTTC; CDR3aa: CASSLAGGSLLQETQYF
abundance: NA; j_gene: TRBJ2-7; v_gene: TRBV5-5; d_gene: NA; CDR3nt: TGTGCCAGCAGCTTGCCCGCGGCGGGTTTGCACGAGCAGTACTTC; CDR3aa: CASSLPAAGLHEQYF
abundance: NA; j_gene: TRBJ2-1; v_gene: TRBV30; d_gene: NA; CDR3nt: TGTGCCTGGATCGCGAATGAGCAGTTCTTC; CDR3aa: CAWIANEQFF
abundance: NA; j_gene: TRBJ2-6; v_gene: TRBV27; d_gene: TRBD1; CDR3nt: TGTGCCAGCAGTATAGGACAGGCCAAGGTGGGGGCCAACGTCCTGACTTTC; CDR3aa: CASSIGQAKVGANVLTF
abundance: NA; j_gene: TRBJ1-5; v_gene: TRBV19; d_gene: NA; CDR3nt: TGTGCCAGTAGTATGGGGGGGCAACAGCCCCAGCATTTT; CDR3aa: CASSMGGQQPQHF
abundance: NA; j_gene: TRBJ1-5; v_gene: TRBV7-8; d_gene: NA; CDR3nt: TGTGCCAGCACCTTGACAGAAAGCAATCAGCCCCAGCATTTT; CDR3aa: CASTLTESNQPQHF
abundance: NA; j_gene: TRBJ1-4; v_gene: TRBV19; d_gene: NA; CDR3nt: TGTGCCAGTAGCCGTAACATTGCAACTAATGAAAAACTGTTTTTT; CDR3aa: CASSRNIATNEKLFF
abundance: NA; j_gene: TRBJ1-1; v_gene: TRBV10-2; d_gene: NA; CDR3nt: TGCGCCAGCAGTCGTCCGGGAGATAAAGCTTTCTTT; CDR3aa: CASSRPGDKAFF
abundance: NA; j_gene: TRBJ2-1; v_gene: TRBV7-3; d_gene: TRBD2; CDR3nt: TGTGCCAGCAGCCCCGGTGGGCTAGCGGGCTACAATGAGCAGTTCTTC; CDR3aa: CASSPGGLAGYNEQFF
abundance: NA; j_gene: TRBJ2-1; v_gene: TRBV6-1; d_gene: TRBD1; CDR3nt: TGTGCCGTCCACCCCCTGGGGACAGAATACAATGAGCAGTTCTTC; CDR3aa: CAVHPLGTEYNEQFF
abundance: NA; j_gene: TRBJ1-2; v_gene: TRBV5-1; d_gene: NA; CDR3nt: TGCGCCAGCAGCCGGGACACTAACTATGGCTACACCTTC; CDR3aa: CASSRDTNYGYTF
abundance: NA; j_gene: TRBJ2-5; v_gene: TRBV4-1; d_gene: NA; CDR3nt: TGCGCCAGCAGCCATACTCAATCGACCCAGTACTTC; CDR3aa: CASSHTQSTQYF
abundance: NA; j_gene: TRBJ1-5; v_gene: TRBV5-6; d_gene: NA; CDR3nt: TGTGCCAGCAGCTTTCAGGGGCAGCCCCAGCATTTT; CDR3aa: CASSFQGQPQHF
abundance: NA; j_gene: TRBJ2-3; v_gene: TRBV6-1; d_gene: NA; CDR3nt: TGTGCCAGCAGCAGACAGGGACTTACGCAGTATTTT; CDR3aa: CASSRQGLTQYF
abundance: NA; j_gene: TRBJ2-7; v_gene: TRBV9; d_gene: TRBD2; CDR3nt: TGTGCCAGCAGCGCAACTAGCGGGAGGACAAATTCCTACGAGCAGTACTTC; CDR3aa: CASSATSGRTNSYEQYF
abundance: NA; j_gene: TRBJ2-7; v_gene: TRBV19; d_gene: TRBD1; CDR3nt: TGTGCCAGTAGCGGGGACAGGGGTCCCGAGCAGTACTTC; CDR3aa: CASSGDRGPEQYF
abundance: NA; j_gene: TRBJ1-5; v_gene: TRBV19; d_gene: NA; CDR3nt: TGTGCCAGTAGTTGGGGGAGGCAGCCCCAGCATTTT; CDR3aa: CASSWGRQPQHF
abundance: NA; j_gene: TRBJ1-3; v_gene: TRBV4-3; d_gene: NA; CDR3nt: TGCGCCAGCAGCCAGCTAAGCCGGGGGGCTGGAAACACCATATATTTT; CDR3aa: CASSQLSRGAGNTIYF
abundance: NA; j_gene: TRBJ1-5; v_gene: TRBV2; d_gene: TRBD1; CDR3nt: TGTGCCAGCAGTGGAAGGAGACAGGGTAGCAATCAGCCCCAGCATTTT; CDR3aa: CASSGRRQGSNQPQHF
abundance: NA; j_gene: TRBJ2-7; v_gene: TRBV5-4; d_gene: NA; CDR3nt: TGTGCCAGCAGCATCCCTAGCGGAGGGGGGGACGAGCAGTACTTC; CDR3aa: CASSIPSGGGDEQYF
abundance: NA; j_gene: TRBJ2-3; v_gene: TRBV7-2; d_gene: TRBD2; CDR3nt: TGTGCCAACCCTAAGCGGGAGGTCTCAGATACGCAGTATTTT; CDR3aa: CANPKREVSDTQYF
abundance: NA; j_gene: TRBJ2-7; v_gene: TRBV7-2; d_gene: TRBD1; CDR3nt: TGTGCCAGCACCCTCGCAGGGGGCAGGGACGAGCAGTACTTC; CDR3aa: CASTLAGGRDEQYF
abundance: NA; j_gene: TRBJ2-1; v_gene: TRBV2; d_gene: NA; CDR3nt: TGTGCCAGCAGTGAGAAGAGCTCCTACAATGAGCAGTTCTTC; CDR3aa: CASSEKSSYNEQFF
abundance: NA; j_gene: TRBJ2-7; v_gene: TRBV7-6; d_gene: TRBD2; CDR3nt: TGTGCCAGCAGCCCCCGACTAGCGCGCCGACCCGTCTACGAGCAGTACTTC; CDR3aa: CASSPRLARRPVYEQYF
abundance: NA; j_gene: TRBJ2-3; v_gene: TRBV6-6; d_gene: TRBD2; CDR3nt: TGTGCCAGCAGTTTATCGCTAGCGGGGGGCACAGATACGCAGTATTTT; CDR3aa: CASSLSLAGGTDTQYF
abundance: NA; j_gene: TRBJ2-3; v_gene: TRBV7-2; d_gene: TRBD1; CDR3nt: TGTGCCAGCAGCCCTCGGGACAGGCCAACGCAGTATTTT; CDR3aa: CASSPRDRPTQYF
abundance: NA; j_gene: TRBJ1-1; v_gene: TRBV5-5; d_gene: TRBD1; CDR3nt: TGTGCCAGCAGCTCGGCCAGGGGGTTGAAAAACACTGAAGCTTTCTTT; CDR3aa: CASSSARGLKNTEAFF
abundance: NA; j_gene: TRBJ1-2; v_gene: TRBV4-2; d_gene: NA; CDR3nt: TGTGCCAGCAGCCCAGACTTAGATGGGGCCCGGGGCTACACCTTC; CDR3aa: CASSPDLDGARGYTF
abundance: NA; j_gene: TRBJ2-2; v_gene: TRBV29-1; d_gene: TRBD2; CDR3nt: TGCAGCGTTGCTAGCGGAAGCACCGGGGAGCTGTTTTTT; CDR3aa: CSVASGSTGELFF
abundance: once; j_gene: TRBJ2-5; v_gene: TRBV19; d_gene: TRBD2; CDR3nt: TGTGCCAGTATGGAGCGGGAGGGCCTGTGGCCTCAGACCCAGTACTTC; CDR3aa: CASMEREGLWPQTQYF
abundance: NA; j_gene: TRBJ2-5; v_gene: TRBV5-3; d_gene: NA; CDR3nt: TGTGCCAGAGAATTTAAAGGGGGAGAGACCCAGTACTTC; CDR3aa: CAREFKGGETQYF
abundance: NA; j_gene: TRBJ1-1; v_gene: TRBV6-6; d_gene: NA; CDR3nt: TGTGCCAGCAGTTACCGGGGGGGCCGGGGAAACACTGAAGCTTTCTTT; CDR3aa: CASSYRGGRGNTEAFF
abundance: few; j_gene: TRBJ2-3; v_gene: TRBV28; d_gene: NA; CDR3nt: TGTGCCAGCAGTTTGGGGCGGGGAACAGATACGCAGTATTTT; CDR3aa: CASSLGRGTDTQYF